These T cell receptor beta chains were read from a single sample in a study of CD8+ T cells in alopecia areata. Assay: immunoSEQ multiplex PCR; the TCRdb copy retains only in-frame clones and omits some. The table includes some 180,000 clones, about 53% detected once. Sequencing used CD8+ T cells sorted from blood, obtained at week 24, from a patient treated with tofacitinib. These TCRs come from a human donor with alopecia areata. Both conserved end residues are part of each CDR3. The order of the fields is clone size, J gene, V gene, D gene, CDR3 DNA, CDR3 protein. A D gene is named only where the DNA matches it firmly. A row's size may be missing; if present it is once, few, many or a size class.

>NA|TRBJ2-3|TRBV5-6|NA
TGTGCCAGCAGCTTGGAGAGCACAGATACGCAGTATTTT
CASSLESTDTQYF
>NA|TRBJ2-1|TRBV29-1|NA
TGCAGCGTAACTACGATCTACAATGAGCAGTTCTTC
CSVTTIYNEQFF
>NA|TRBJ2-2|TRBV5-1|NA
TGCGCCAGCAGCTTAAGCAGGGCTACCAACACCGGGGAGCTGTTTTTT
CASSLSRATNTGELFF
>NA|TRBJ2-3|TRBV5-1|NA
TGCGCCAGCAGCTGGAAGTCCGGACACCTTTACACAGATACGCAGTATTTT
CASSWKSGHLYTDTQYF
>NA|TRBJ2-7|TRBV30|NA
TGTGCCTGGAGGACCCAGGGGACGTACGAGCAGTACTTC
CAWRTQGTYEQYF
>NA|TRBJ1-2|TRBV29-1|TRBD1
TGCAGCGTTCCGGGACAGGAATACTATGGCTACACCTTC
CSVPGQEYYGYTF
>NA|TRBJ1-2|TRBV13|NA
TGTGCCAGCAGCTTAGGGACACCCATACCAGGCTACACCTTC
CASSLGTPIPGYTF
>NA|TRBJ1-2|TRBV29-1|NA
TGCAGCGCCGAAGGGGCCCCAGGACAATATGGCTACACCTTC
CSAEGAPGQYGYTF
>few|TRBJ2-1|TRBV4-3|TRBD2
TGCGCCAGCAGCCAAGGGACTAGCGGGGACAATGAGCAGTTCTTC
CASSQGTSGDNEQFF
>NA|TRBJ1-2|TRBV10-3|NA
TGTGCCATCAGTGTTTCCGGCGGCAACTATGGCTACACCTTC
CAISVSGGNYGYTF
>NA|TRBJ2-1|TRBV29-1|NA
TGCAGCGTTGGGGGGGGCGAGCAGTTCTTC
CSVGGGEQFF
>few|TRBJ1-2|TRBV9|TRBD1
TGTGCCAGCACCTCGCAGGGGGGCGGACATGGCTACACCTTC
CASTSQGGGHGYTF
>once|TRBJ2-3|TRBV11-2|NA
TGTGCCAGCAGCTTAGGAAGACTAACCTCCACAGATACGCAGTATTTT
CASSLGRLTSTDTQYF
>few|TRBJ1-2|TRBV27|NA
TGTGCCAGCAGTTTGGACATAAACTATGGCTACACCTTC
CASSLDINYGYTF
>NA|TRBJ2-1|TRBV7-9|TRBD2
TGTGCCAGCAGCTCGCCTAGCGGGGAGTATGAGCAGTTCTTC
CASSSPSGEYEQFF
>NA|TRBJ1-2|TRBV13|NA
TGTGCCAGCAGCGAGGACCGCGACTATGGCTACACCTTC
CASSEDRDYGYTF
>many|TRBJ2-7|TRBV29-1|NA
TGCACTCCCCGGGACAAGTTGAGGGAGCAGTACTTC
CTPRDKLREQYF
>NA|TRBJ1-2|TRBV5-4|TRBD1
TGCGCCAGCAGCCAAGGACAGGGAAGTAACTATGGCTACACCTTC
CASSQGQGSNYGYTF
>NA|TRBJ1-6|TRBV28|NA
TGTGCCAGCAGTTTCCAGGGTGGTTCACCCCTCCACTTT
CASSFQGGSPLHF
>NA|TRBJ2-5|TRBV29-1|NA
TGCAGCGTTGATCCCAGGGGGGTGGTGAAAGAGACCCAGTACTTC
CSVDPRGVVKETQYF
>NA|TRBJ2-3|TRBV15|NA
TGTGCCACCAGCGGTCTGCAGGATACGCAGTATTTT
CATSGLQDTQYF
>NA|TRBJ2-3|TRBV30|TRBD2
TGTGCCTTAAATAGCGGGGGCCGCACAGATACGCAGTATTTT
CALNSGGRTDTQYF
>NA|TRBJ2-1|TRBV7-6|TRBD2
TGTGCCAGCAGCTTAGATCGCCTAGCGGGACACAATGAGCAGTTCTTC
CASSLDRLAGHNEQFF
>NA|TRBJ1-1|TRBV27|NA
TGTGCCAGCATTACGGGGTTTGGTGAAGCTTTCTTT
CASITGFGEAFF
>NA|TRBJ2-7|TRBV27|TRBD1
TGTGCCAGCAGTTCGGACAGGGTGACCTACGAGCAGTACTTC
CASSSDRVTYEQYF
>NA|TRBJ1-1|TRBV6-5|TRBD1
TGTGCCAGCAGTTACGCCAGGGGGATGGAAGCTTTCTTT
CASSYARGMEAFF
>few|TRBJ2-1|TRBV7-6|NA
TGTGCCAGCAGCCTCGGGACAATGAGCTCCTACAATGAGCAGTTCTTC
CASSLGTMSSYNEQFF